This T cell receptor beta chain was retrieved from a study of blood T cell repertoires in COVID-19. Across the study: Samples representing acute and convalescent COVID-19 were sourced from the United States, Italy and Spain. T cells, B-cell-depleted T cells, or PBMCs supplied cDNA or gDNA.

This clone was counted once. Germline CDR1 is LNHDA and CDR2 is SQIVND (reference sequence). The CDR3 has 14 amino acids. Trimming stripped 6 bases from V and 2 bases from J, with 13 bases between. Sequencing was performed with immunoSEQ multiplex PCR; in TCRdb, only in-frame clones are kept and a portion is missing. Seen here are roughly 70,000 clones, roughly 84% observed once, and the top ten hold roughly 3%. This receptor was identified in a man between 65 and 85 years old with active or convalescent COVID-19. The sequencing input was peripheral blood. This sequence joins TRBV19 and TRBJ1-2; a possible D gene is TRBD1 (6 bases). In nucleotides, the CDR3 is TGTGCCAGTAGGCAACAGGGACTAAACTATGGCTACACCTTC. Its translation is CASRQQGLNYGYTF.